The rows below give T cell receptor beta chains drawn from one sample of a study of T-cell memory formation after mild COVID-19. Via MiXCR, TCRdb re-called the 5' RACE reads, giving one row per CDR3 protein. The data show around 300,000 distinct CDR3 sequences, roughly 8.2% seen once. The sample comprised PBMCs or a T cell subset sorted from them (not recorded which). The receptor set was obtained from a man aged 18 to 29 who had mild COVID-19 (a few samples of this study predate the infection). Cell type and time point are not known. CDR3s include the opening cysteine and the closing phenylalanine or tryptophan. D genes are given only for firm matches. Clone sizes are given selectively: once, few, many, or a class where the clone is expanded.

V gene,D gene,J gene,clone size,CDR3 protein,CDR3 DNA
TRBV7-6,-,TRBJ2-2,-,CASSYLTGNTGELFF,TGTGCCAGCAGCTACTTGACAGGGAACACCGGGGAGCTGTTTTTT
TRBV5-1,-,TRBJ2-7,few,CASSLYGGLEYEQYF,TGCGCCAGCAGCTTGTACGGGGGCTTAGAGTACGAGCAGTACTTC
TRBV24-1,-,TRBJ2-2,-,CATSDGRGVNTGELFF,TGTGCCACCAGTGACGGCCGAGGGGTGAACACCGGGGAGCTGTTTTTT
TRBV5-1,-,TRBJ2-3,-,CASSLTSSDTQYF,TGCGCCAGCAGCCTAACTAGTTCAGATACGCAGTATTTT
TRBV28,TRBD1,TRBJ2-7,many,CASSFPGGFHYEQYF,TGTGCCAGCAGTTTCCCAGGGGGTTTCCACTACGAGCAGTACTTC
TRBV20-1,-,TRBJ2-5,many,CSAPTLQETQYF,TGCAGTGCTCCGACGTTGCAAGAGACCCAGTACTTC
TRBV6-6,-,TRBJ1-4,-,CASRPSGGEKLFF,TGTGCCAGCAGACCCAGCGGCGGGGAAAAACTGTTTTTT
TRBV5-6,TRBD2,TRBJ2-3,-,CASSSRTSGGYTDTQYF,TGTGCCAGCAGCTCTCGGACTAGCGGGGGATACACAGATACGCAGTATTTT
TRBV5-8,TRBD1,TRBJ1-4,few,CASSSDRGRGNEKLFF,TGTGCCAGCAGCTCAGACAGGGGCAGGGGGAATGAAAAACTGTTTTTT
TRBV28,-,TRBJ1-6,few,CASTPSSPPLHF,TGTGCCAGCACCCCCTCCTCGCCACCCCTCCACTTT
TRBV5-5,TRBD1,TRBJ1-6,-,CASSLPGQGGAPLHF,TGTGCCAGCAGCCTTCCGGGACAGGGTGGCGCACCCCTCCACTTT
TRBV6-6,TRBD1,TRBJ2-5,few,CASSGEGQGAGETQYF,TGTGCCAGCAGTGGTGAAGGACAGGGGGCCGGGGAGACCCAGTACTTC
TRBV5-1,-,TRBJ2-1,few,CASSLAGNPSYNEQFF,TGCGCCAGCAGCTTGGCGGGCAACCCCTCCTACAATGAGCAGTTCTTC